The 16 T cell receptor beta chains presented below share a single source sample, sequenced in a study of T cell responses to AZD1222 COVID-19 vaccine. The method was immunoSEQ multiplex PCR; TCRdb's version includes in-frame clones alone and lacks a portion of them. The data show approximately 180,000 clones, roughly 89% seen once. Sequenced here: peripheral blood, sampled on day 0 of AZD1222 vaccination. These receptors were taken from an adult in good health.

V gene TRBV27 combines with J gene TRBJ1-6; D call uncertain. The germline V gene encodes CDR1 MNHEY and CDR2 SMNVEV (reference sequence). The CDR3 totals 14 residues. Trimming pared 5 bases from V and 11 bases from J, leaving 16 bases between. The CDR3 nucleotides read TGTGCCAGCAGTGCACAGTCAAAATGGACACCCCTCCACTTT. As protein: CASSAQSKWTPLHF.

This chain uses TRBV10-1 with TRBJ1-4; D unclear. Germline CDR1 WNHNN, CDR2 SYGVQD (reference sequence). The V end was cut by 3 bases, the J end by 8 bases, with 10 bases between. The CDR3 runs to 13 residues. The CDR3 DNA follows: TGCGCCAGCAGTGATCGTCTGGGCGAAAAACTGTTTTTT. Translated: CASSDRLGEKLFF.

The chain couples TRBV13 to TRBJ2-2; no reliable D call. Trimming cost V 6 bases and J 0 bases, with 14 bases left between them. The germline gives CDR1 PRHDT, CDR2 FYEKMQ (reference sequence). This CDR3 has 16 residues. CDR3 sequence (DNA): TGTGCCAGCAGTAGGAGCGACACGACGAACACCGGGGAGCTGTTTTTT. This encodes CASSRSDTTNTGELFF.

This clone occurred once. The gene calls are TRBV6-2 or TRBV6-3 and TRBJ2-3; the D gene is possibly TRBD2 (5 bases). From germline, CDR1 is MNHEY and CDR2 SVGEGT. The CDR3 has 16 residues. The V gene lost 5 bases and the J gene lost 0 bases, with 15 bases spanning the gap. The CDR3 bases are TGTGCCAGCAGTCCCCAACTAGGATATAGCACAGATACGCAGTATTTT. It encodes CASSPQLGYSTDTQYF.

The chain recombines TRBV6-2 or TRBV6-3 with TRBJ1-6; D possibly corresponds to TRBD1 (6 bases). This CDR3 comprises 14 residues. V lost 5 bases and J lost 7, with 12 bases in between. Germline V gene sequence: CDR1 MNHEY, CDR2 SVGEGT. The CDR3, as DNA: TGTGCCAGCAGTCTGGACAGCGAGAATTCACCCCTCCACTTT. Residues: CASSLDSENSPLHF.

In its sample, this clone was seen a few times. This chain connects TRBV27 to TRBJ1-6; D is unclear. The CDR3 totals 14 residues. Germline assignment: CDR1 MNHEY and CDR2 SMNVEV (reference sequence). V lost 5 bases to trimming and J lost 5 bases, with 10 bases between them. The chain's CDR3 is CASSATWDNSPLHF. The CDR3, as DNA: TGTGCCAGCAGTGCGACATGGGATAATTCACCCCTCCACTTT.

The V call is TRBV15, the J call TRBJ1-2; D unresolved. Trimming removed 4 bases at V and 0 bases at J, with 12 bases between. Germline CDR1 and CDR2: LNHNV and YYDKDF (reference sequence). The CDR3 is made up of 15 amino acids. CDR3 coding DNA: TGTGCCACCAGCAAGGAGACACTTACTAACTATGGCTACACCTTC. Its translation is CATSKETLTNYGYTF.

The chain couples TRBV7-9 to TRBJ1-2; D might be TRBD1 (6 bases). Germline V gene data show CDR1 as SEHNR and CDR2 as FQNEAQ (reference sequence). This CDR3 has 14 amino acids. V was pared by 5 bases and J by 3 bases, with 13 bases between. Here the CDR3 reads CASSPTRGDYGYTF. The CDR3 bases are TGTGCCAGCAGCCCGACGAGGGGGGACTATGGCTACACCTTC.

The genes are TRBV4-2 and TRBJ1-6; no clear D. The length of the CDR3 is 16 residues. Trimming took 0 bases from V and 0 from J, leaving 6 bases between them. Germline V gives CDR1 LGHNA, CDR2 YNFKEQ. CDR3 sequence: CASSQEWASYNSPLHF. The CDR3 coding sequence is TGTGCCAGCAGCCAAGAATGGGCCTCCTATAATTCACCCCTCCACTTT.

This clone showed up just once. CDR3: CAWSSGDTEAFF. The CDR3 DNA follows: TGTGCCTGGAGCTCGGGGGACACTGAAGCTTTCTTT. The genes are TRBV30 and TRBJ1-1; D is possibly TRBD1 (5 bases). The V gene lost 3 bases and the J gene lost 3 bases, with 8 bases spanning the gap. The V gene's germline CDR1 is GTSNPN and CDR2 SVGIG (reference sequence). The CDR3 extends over 12 amino acids.

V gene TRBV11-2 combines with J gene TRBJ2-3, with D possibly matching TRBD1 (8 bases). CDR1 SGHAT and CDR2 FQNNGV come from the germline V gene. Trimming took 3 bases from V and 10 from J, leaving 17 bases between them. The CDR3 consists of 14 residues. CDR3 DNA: TGTGCCAGCAGCTTCGGACAGGGAGGGTATCCGCAGTATTTT. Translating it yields CASSFGQGGYPQYF.

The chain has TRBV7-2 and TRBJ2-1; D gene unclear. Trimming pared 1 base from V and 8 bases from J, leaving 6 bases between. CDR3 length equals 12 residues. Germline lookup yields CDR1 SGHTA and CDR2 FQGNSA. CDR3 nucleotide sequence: TGTGCCAGCAGCTTAGATGGCTATGAGCAGTTCTTC. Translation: CASSLDGYEQFF.

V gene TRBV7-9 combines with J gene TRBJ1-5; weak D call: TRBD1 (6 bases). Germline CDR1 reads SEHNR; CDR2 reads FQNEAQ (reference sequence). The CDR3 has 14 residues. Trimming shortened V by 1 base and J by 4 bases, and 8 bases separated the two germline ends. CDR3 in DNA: TGTGCCAGCAGCTTAGAACAGGGAAATCAGCCCCAGCATTTT. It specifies CASSLEQGNQPQHF.

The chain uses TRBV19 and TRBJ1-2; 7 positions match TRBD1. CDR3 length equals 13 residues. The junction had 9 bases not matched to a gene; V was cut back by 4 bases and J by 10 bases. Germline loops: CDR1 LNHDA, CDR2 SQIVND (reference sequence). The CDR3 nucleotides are TGTGCCAGTAGTAGAGCCGGGACAGTAGACTACACCTTC. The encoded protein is CASSRAGTVDYTF.

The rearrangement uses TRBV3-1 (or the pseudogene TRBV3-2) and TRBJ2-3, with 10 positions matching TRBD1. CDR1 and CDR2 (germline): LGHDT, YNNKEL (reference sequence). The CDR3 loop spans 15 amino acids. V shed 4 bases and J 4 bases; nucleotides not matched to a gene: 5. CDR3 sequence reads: CASSLGQGVADTQYF. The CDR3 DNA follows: TGTGCCAGCAGCCTTGGACAGGGGGTTGCAGATACGCAGTATTTT.

Here the CDR3 DNA reads TGCGCCAGCAGTCTGAGCAGGCCAGCTAATGAAAAACTGTTTTTT. Protein: CASSLSRPANEKLFF. The chain couples TRBV5-1 to TRBJ1-4; D uncertain. V was clipped by 5 bases and J by 3 bases, with 14 bases between them. This CDR3 contains 15 residues. Per germline, CDR1 SGHRS and CDR2 YFSETQ.